The 4 T cell receptor beta chains presented below share a single source sample, sequenced in a study of T cell responses to AZD1222 COVID-19 vaccine. Assay used: immunoSEQ multiplex PCR; TCRdb lists only in-frame clones, some missing. The profile shows about 150,000 clones, just under 95% of them singletons. This material consisted of peripheral blood, taken 28 days after the second AZD1222 dose. These receptor sequences come from an adult who received the AZD1222 COVID-19 vaccine.

This sequence joins TRBV5-6 and TRBJ1-1; 7 bases are shared with TRBD1. Germline trimming cut 3 bases from V and 1 base from J; bases unmatched to any gene: 12. Germline V gene data show CDR1 as SGHDT and CDR2 as YYEEEE. The CDR3 extends over 17 amino acids. The CDR3, as DNA: TGTGCCAGCAGCTCCATCCGAGGGGGACAGACGAACACTGAAGCTTTCTTT. Its translation: CASSSIRGGQTNTEAFF.

The chain recombines TRBV11-2 with TRBJ1-6, with D possibly matching TRBD1 (5 bases). This CDR3 region has 15 residues. Germline assignment: CDR1 SGHAT and CDR2 FQNNGV. V lost 5 bases to trimming and J lost 9 bases, with 17 bases between them. CDR3 loop: CASSDSGTLISPLHF. CDR3 DNA sequence: TGTGCCAGCAGCGACTCTGGGACTCTGATTTCACCCCTCCACTTT.

V gene TRBV11-2 combines with J gene TRBJ2-5; D gene ambiguous. This CDR3 spans 15 amino acids. Germline loops: CDR1 SGHAT, CDR2 FQNNGV. V lost 1 base and J 0 bases, leaving 9 bases between the germline ends. The CDR3 sequence: CASSLVPDYQETQYF. CDR3 nucleotides: TGTGCCAGCAGCTTAGTTCCAGACTACCAAGAGACCCAGTACTTC.

The chain couples TRBV24-1 to TRBJ1-2, with D perhaps matching TRBD1 (6 bases). V lost 3 bases and J 0 bases, leaving 13 bases between the germline ends. The germline CDR1 and CDR2 sequences are KGHDR and SFDVKD. The CDR3 has 16 residues. CDR3 coding DNA: TGTGCCACCAGTGATCCGCTTAGGGGGGCTAACTATGGCTACACCTTC. It specifies CATSDPLRGANYGYTF.